The clone carrying this T cell receptor beta chain turned up a few times. What it binds is unknown. Antigen-specific CD4+ T cells were expanded with viral peptide pools in the ViraFEST assay before sequencing. Scientists isolated CD4+ T cells after a roughly nine-day culture period ended. Among the vaccine recipients, none had a prior SARS-CoV-2 infection, and nucleocapsid antibodies were negative. With 6 bases removed from V and 3 bases from J, the gap between germline ends came to 17 bases. This CDR3 is built from 15 residues. CDR1 and CDR2 (germline): SEHNR, FQNEAQ (reference sequence). The protocol was immunoSEQ multiplex PCR, while the TCRdb copy is restricted to in-frame clones and leaves out a portion. Of about 71,000 clones in the sample, roughly 78% were seen once. This sample stems from a study of vaccination effects on CD4 cells after COVID-19. Study findings and constraints: Late after vaccination, infection- and vaccine-induced clones showed marked clonal contraction.

Sample: CD4+ T cells from PBMCs cultured with HCoV-OC43 spike peptides, taken before COVID-19 vaccination. Subset of the sample: HCoV-OC43 spike overlapping peptide pool stimulation. This TCR was recovered from a human donor who received a COVID-19 vaccine. The chain links TRBV7-9 to TRBJ1-1; D perhaps matches TRBD1 (6 bases). The CDR3 DNA reads as TGTGCCAGCAGTCACGTAGGGGGGGTAGACACTGAAGCTTTCTTT. Translated: CASSHVGGVDTEAFF.